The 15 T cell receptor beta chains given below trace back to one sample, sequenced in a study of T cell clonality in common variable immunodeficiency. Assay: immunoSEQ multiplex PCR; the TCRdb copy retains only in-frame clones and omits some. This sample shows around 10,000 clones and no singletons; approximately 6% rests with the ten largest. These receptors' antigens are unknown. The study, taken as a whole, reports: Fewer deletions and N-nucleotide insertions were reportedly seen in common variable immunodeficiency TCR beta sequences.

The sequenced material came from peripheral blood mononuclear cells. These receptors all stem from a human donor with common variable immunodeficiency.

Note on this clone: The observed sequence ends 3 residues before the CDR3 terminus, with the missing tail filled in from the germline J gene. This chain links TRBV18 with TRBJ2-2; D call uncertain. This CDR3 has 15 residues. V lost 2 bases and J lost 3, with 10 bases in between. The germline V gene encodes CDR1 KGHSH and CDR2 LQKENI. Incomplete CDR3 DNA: TGTGCCAGCTCACCAATTAGAATGGACACCGGGGAG. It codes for CASSPIRMDTGE. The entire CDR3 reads CASSPIRMDTGELFF.

The CDR3 is CASSPHSAGPNTGELFF. The DNA read from the CDR3 is TGTGCCAGCTCACCACACTCAGCGGGCCCGAACACCGGGGAG. The chain links TRBV18 to TRBJ2-2; D is perhaps TRBD2 (6 bases). The sequence runs out 3 residues before the end of the CDR3; the remainder is reconstructed from the germline J gene. The CDR3 runs to 17 residues. Trimming cost V 1 base and J 0 bases, with 12 bases left between them. Germline V gene sequence: CDR1 KGHSH, CDR2 LQKENI.

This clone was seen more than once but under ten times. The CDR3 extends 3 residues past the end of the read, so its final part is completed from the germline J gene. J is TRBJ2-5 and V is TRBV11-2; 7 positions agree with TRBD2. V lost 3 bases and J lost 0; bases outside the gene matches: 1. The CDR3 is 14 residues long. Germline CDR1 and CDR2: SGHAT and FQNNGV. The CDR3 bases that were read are TGTGCCAGCAGCTTCGGGGGGAACCAAGAGACC. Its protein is CASSFGGNQET. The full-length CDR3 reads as CASSFGGNQETQYF.

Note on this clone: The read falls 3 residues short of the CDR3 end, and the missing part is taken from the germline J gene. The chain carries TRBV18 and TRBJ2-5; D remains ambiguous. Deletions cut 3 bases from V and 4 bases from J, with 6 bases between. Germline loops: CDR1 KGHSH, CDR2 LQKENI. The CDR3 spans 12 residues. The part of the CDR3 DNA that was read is TGTGCCAGCTCACCCGCCGGAGAGACC. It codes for CASSPAGET. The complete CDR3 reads CASSPAGETQYF.

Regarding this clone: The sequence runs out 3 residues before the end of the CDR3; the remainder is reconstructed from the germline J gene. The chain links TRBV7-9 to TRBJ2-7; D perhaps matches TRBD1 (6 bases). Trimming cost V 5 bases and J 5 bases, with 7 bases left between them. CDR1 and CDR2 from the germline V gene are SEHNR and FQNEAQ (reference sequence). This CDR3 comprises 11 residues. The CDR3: CASSPGDEQYF. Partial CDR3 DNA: TGTGCCAGCAGCCCAGGGGACGAG.

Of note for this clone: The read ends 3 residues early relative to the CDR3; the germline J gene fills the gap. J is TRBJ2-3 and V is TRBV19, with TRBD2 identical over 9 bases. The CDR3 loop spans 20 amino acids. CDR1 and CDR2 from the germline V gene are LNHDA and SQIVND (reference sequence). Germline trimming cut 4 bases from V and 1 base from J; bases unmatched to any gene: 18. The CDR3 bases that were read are TGTGCCAGTAGTACCCATAGCGGGAGTTTAGTGGGCGTAGGCACAGATACG. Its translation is CASSTHSGSLVGVGTDT. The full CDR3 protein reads CASSTHSGSLVGVGTDTQYF.

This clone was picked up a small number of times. CDR3 DNA, as far as it was read: TGTGCCTGGAGTTCATCAGTATTTGGGGGCCGTGGAAACACC. Protein product: CAWSSSVFGGRGNT. In full, the CDR3 reads CAWSSSVFGGRGNTIYF. The chain uses TRBV30 and TRBJ1-3; D is possibly TRBD1 (6 bases). The read terminates 3 residues ahead of where the CDR3 ends, so the germline J gene completes it. V lost 2 bases and J lost 3, with 20 bases in between. The germline V gene encodes CDR1 GTSNPN and CDR2 SVGIG (reference sequence). This CDR3 is 17 amino acids long.

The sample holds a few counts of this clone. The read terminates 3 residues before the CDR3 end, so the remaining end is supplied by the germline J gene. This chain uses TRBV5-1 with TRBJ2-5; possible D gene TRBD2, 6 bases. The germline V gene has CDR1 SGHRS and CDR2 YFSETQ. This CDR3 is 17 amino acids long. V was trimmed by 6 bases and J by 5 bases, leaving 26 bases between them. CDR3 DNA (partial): TGCGCCAGCACGACGGCGGGGAGTAGCGCCTTGACGGAGACC. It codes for CASTTAGSSALTET. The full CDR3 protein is CASTTAGSSALTETQYF.

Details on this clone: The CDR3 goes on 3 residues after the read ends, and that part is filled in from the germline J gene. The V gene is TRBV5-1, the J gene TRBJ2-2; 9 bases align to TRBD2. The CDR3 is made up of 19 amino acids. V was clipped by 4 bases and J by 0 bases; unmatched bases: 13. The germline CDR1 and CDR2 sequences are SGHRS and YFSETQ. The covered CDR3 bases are TGCGCCAGCAGCGCCCGGATCCTACTAGCGGGCTCGAACACCGGGGAG. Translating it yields CASSARILLAGSNTGE. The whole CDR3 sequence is CASSARILLAGSNTGELFF. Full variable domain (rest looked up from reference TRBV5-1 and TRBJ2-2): KAGVTQTPRYLIKTRGQQVTLSCSPISGHRSVSWYQQTPGQGLQFLFEYFSETQRNKGNFPGRFSGRQFSNSRSEMNVSTLELGDSALYLCASSARILLAGSNTGELFFGEGSRLTVL.

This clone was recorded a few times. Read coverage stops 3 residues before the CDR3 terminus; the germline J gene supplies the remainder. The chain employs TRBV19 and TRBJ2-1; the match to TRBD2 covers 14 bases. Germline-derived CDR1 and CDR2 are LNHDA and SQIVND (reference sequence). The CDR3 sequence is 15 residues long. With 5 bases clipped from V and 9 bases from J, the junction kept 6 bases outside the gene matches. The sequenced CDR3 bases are TGTGCCAGTAGTTGGGGGACTAGCGGGAGCGGTGAG. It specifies CASSWGTSGSGE. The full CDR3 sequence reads CASSWGTSGSGEQFF.

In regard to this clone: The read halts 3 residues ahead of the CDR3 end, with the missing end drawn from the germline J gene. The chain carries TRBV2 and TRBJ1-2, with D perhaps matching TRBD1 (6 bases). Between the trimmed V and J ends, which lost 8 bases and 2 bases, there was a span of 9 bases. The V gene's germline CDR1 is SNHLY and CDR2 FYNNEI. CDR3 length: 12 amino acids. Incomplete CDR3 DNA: TGTGCCAGCGACAGGACCAACTATGGC. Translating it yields CASDRTNYG. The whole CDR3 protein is CASDRTNYGYTF.

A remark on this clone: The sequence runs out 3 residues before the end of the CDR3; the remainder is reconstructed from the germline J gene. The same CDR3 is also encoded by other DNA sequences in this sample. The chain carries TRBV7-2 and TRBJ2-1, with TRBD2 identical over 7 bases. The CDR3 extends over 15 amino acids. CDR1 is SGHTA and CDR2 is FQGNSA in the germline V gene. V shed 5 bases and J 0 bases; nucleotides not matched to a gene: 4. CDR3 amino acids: CASSPRLASYNEQFF. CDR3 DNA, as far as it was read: TGTGCCAGCAGCCCCCGACTAGCCTCCTACAATGAG.

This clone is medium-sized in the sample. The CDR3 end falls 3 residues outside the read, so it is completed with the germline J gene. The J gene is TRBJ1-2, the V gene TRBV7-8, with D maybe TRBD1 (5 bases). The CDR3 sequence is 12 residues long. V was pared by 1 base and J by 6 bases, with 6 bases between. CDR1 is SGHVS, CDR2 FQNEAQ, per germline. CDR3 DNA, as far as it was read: TGTGCCAGCAGCTTAGGGGGGGATGGC. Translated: CASSLGGDG. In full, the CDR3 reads CASSLGGDGYTF.

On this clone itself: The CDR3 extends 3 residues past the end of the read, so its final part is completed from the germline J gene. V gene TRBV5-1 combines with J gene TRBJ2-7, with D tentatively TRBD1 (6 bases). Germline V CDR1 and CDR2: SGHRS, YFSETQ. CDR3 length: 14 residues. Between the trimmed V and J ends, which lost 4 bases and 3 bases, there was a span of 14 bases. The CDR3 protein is CASSLQGRNYEQYF. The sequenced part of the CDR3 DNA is TGCGCCAGCAGCCTACAGGGTCGCAACTACGAG.

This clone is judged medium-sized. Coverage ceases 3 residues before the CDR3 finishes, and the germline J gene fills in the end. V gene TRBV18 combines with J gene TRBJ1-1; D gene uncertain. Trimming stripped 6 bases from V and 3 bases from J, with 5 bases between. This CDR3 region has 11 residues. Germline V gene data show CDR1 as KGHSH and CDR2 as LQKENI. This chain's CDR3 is CASSSDTEAFF. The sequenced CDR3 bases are TGTGCCAGCTCTTCCGACACTGAA.